The entry below describes one TCR beta chain. Its target antigen remains unknown. No much larger clonotype is one base removed from it; base qualities were not supplied. Naive and memory CD4+ T cells were separated from cryopreserved PBMCs through CD4 enrichment, which was followed by EasySep naive CD4+ T cell enrichment. Sorted naive or memory CD4+ T cells (approximately 10^5) were grown at a 1:1 ratio with T cell-depleted PBMCs and CEF peptides for roughly ten days. In general, triplicate replicate wells were used for every peptide culture condition. PBMCs were isolated from leukapheresis product or whole blood by Ficoll-Paque PLUS gradient centrifugation. The PBMCs went either fresh into the expansion assay or into cryopreservation at -140 degrees C. The QIAamp Micro DNA Kit was used to extract genomic DNA from the CD4+ T cells. This entry belongs to a study of CD4 T cells in relation to SARS-CoV-2 and coronaviruses (dated by TCRdb to about 2021). A note on the overall study: The ViraFEST assay cultured PBMCs with antigen for 10 days, then sequenced TCR beta CDR3s to find antigen-specific clonal expansions. HLA restriction was mapped for shared crossreactive spike epitopes using patient-derived lymphoblastoid cell lines. Of the 12 convalescent patients, 8 were male and 4 were female, and two of the subjects were Hispanic. Expansion assays from other donors in the study were sequenced with a different, Illumina-based TCR-beta assay. Across all 12 patients in the convalescent cohort, the median age was nearly 40 years, with a range of roughly 21 to 72 years. The Adaptive Biotechnologies TCR-sequencing kit was used to sequence samples from three pre-COVID donors and the naive versus memory experiments, while other data came from Illumina-based sequencing. The study assessed, at the TCR clonotype level, memory CD4+ T cell crossreactivity between SARS-CoV-2 and common cold coronavirus spike proteins.

Findings and caveats that apply to the study as a whole: In approximately 60% of donors, memory CD4+ clonotypes turned up that crossrecognized SARS-CoV-2 and at least one common cold coronavirus spike. Sequencing naive versus memory cells indicated that the assay picks up memory recall responses, not primary responses primed during culture. Crossreactive clones showed significantly weaker SARS-CoV-2-driven expansion than monoreactive clones, consistent with antigenic imprinting. The study was constrained by small numbers of patients and of tested TCRs. No donor contributed both pre-pandemic and post-infection samples, which limited tracing the source of pre-existing responses. Crossreactivity analysis centred on spike protein, so crossreactivity against other viral proteins was not assessed.

Survey-level immunoSEQ TCR-beta sequencing was performed on DNA from CEF-cultured naive and memory CD4+ T cells. Concerning the study's data processing: During preprocessing, nonproductive sequences were removed, as were CDR3s that did not start with C, did not end with F or W, or were shorter than 7 amino acids. Antigen-specific clonotypes were called with the MANAFEST web app, based on expansion relative to reference and other culture wells. A clone was considered positive if the clone showed significant expansion compared with the reference culture in 2 of 3 replicate wells at an FDR below 0.05. For a clone to be considered positive, significant expansion relative to all other tandem wells and an odds ratio above 5 were also required. Cultured and uncultured naive and memory CD4+ repertoires were searched for previously identified spike- and CEF-reactive CDR3s. CDR3 homology was measured as pairwise Levenshtein distance, computed with the stringdist R package after trimming three terminal residues from each end. What TCRdb holds here is the immuneACCESS table cut down to in-frame rearrangements. Part of the clones is not present; checked against another copy, under half of the missing clones reflect an unresolved V gene, and the others are unexplained. D and trimming were read from the DNA, whereas the V and J calls and clone size are those reported in that table. Present in this sample are about 40,000 clones, around three quarters of which were seen just once. The top ten clones comprise around 20% of the sample.

This TCR was sampled from an adult with COVID-19. The sample was memory CD4+ T cells from PBMCs, cultured in vitro. The sample's cell subset or site label, decoded: memory (non-naive) CD4+ T cells.

The DNA sequence follows: TGCGCCAGCAGCGGGGAACCAGGACAGGGCTACAATGAGCAGTTCTTC. Its protein reads: CASSGEPGQGYNEQFF. The chain was built from TRBV5-1 and TRBJ2-1; TRBD1 fits 8 bases in the junction. The CDR3 sequence holds 16 residues, the cysteine and phenylalanine included. The entry retains the CDR3 DNA only, 48 bases that are in frame from base 1. V ends up 4 bases short and J 3 bases short, with an unmatched junction base count of 9. CDR1 and CDR2 are read off the germline V gene as SGHRS and YFSETQ.